These 5 T cell receptor beta chains were sequenced from one sample in a study of cytomegalovirus exposure and HLA in healthy donors. PCR was performed using 60 Vbeta and 13 Jbeta primers. This table comes from immunoSEQ multiplex PCR, and its TCRdb copy is limited to in-frame clones, with some not included. The table records tens of thousands of clones, around 77% of them present only once. Sequenced sample: PBMCs. Receptors were obtained from a man aged 45 to 65 in good health and CMV-seronegative.

This chain connects TRBV28 to TRBJ1-2; 8 bases line up with TRBD1. The V segment lost 3 bases and the J segment 6 bases; nucleotides outside the gene matches: 9. Germline CDR1 MDHEN, CDR2 SYDVKM. The CDR3 has 15 residues. As DNA, the CDR3 is TGTGCCAGCAGTTTGGGACAGGAAGGGAGGAATGGCTACACCTTC. Translation: CASSLGQEGRNGYTF.

The table lists this clone with a few counts. The CDR3 here is CSVSDRAADTQYF. The CDR3 DNA reads TGCAGCGTTAGTGACAGGGCGGCAGATACGCAGTATTTT. The V and J genes are TRBV29-1 and TRBJ2-3, with 7 bases that match TRBD1. J lost 4 bases, V lost 5 bases, and 6 bases had no gene match. This CDR3 is built from 13 residues. In germline, CDR1 is SQVTM, CDR2 ANQGSEA.

The chain carries TRBV19 and TRBJ2-2, with 7 bases lining up with TRBD1. The V segment lost 7 bases and the J segment 3 bases; nucleotides outside the gene matches: 11. The germline CDR1 and CDR2 sequences are LNHDA and SQIVND (reference sequence). This CDR3 has 16 residues. The CDR3 loop reads CASTLTWTGHTGELFF. CDR3 sequence (DNA): TGTGCCAGTACCCTAACTTGGACAGGTCACACCGGGGAGCTGTTTTTT.

On this clone itself: The germline gene is not matched at one end of the junction; a read error may be the cause. The gene calls are TRBV11-2 and TRBJ2-5; 9 bases agree with TRBD2. The CDR3 loop spans 18 amino acids. Germline V lookup: CDR1 SGHAT, CDR2 FQNNGV. The CDR3 DNA is TGTGCCAGCAGTTTAGGGCCCGCCGGGACTAGCCCTCAAGAGACCCAGTACTTC. Translation: CASSLGPAGTSPQETQYF.

The chain uses TRBV29-1 and TRBJ2-5; 7 nucleotides agree with TRBD2. The V segment lost 3 bases and the J segment 5 bases; nucleotides outside the gene matches: 6. The germline gives CDR1 SQVTM, CDR2 ANQGSEA. CDR3 length: 13 residues. The CDR3 loop is CSVEKRESETQYF. CDR3 DNA sequence: TGCAGCGTTGAGAAGCGGGAATCGGAGACCCAGTACTTC. Variable domain in full (rest from reference TRBV29-1 and TRBJ2-5): SAVISQKPSRDICQRGTSLTIQCQVDSQVTMMFWYRQQPGQSLTLIATANQGSEATYESGFVIDKFPISRPNLTFSTLTVSNMSPEDSSIYLCSVEKRESETQYFGPGTRLLVL.